What follows are 17 T cell receptor beta chains derived from one specimen sequenced in a study of T-cell memory formation after mild COVID-19. TCRdb analysed the 5' RACE reads with MiXCR anew, one entry per CDR3 protein. The table records about 310,000 distinct CDR3 sequences, around a sixth of them present only once. Sequencing input: PBMCs or a T cell subset sorted from them (not recorded which). These receptors all stem from a man aged 18 to 30 who had mild COVID-19 (a few samples of this study predate the infection). Cell type and time point are not known.

V and J are TRBV4-3 and TRBJ1-5; TRBD1 is a possible D gene (6 bases). The CDR3 extends over 16 amino acids. Trimming left V 0 bases short and J 3 bases short, with 12 bases between. The germline V gene has CDR1 LGHNA and CDR2 YSLEER. CDR3 residues: CASSQDLRGHNQPQHF. The CDR3, as DNA: TGCGCCAGCAGCCAAGATCTCAGGGGACACAATCAGCCCCAGCATTTT.

This clonotype appeared a few times. The chain joins TRBV7-9 to TRBJ1-2, with D possibly matching TRBD1 (5 bases). V lost 1 base to trimming and J lost 1 base, with 10 bases between them. The V gene's germline CDR1 is SEHNR and CDR2 FQNEAQ (reference sequence). The CDR3 is 15 amino acids. CDR3 sequence (DNA): TGTGCCAGCAGCTTAGATGCCAGGGTTAACTATGGCTACACCTTC. Its translation is CASSLDARVNYGYTF.

This clonotype was recorded a few times. This rearrangement joins TRBV20-1 to TRBJ2-5; D possibly uses TRBD1 or TRBD2 (6 bases each). CDR3 length: 13 amino acids. V was shortened by 7 bases and J by 5 bases, with 17 bases between the two germline ends. CDR1 is DFQATT, CDR2 SNEGSKA, per germline (reference sequence). CDR3 sequence reads: CSVLSIGGETQYF. CDR3 bases: TGCAGTGTTCTGAGCATAGGGGGGGAGACCCAGTACTTC.

The chain uses TRBV11-2 and TRBJ2-5, with D possibly matching TRBD1 (5 bases). This CDR3 is 13 amino acids long. V was shortened by 5 bases and J by 1 base, with 8 bases between the two germline ends. Per the germline V gene, CDR1 is SGHAT and CDR2 is FQNNGV. The CDR3 region is CASSIQVQETQYF. In DNA form, the CDR3 reads TGTGCCAGCAGCATACAGGTCCAAGAGACCCAGTACTTC.

The sample holds a few counts of this clonotype. This rearrangement joins TRBV15 to TRBJ1-2, with D unclear. Per germline, CDR1 LNHNV and CDR2 YYDKDF (reference sequence). The CDR3 consists of 14 residues. The V end lost 0 bases, the J end lost 4 bases, and 9 bases lay between the germline ends. The CDR3 nucleotides are TGTGCCACCAGCAGAGATCGAATTTCCTATGGCTACACCTTC. Protein: CATSRDRISYGYTF.

The sample holds a few counts of this clonotype. The genes are TRBV7-2 and TRBJ2-5, with 11 nucleotides matching TRBD1. Germline CDR1 and CDR2: SGHTA and FQGNSA. V was clipped by 2 bases and J by 4 bases; unmatched bases: 6. CDR3 length equals 16 residues. The CDR3, as DNA: TGTGCCAGCAGCTTATGGACAGGGGGCAGATCAGAGACCCAGTACTTC. It is translated as CASSLWTGGRSETQYF.

This clonotype was detected ten times or more. The chain's CDR3 is CASTTLLETQYF. Written as DNA, the CDR3 is TGTGCCAGCACAACCCTCCTGGAGACCCAGTACTTC. V gene TRBV12-3 or TRBV12-4 combines with J gene TRBJ2-5; D is undetermined. CDR3 length: 12 amino acids. Deletions cut 7 bases from V and 5 bases from J, with 11 bases between.

The chain is built from TRBV10-3 and TRBJ1-1; a weak D match, TRBD1 (5 bases). The V and J ends lost 0 bases and 4 bases respectively, with 12 bases between them. From germline, CDR1 is ENHRY and CDR2 SYGVKD. The CDR3 runs to 15 residues. CDR3 nucleotides: TGTGCCATCAGTGAGTCGGGACCCGGGGGCACTGAAGCTTTCTTT. It specifies CAISESGPGGTEAFF.

The V and J genes are TRBV4-2 and TRBJ1-5; D is uncertain. Germline CDR1 reads LGHNA; CDR2 reads YNFKEQ. The CDR3 has 15 residues. V was cut by 0 bases and J by 6 bases, with 12 bases left in between. DNA of the CDR3: TGTGCCAGCAGCCAAGAAAGCGGGGAGGGTCAGCCCCAGCATTTT. It codes for CASSQESGEGQPQHF.

This clonotype was observed a few times. This chain connects TRBV20-1 to TRBJ2-5; 14 positions match TRBD2. Germline V lookup: CDR1 DFQATT, CDR2 SNEGSKA (reference sequence). This CDR3 is built from 18 residues. V was clipped by 4 bases and J by 0 bases; unmatched bases: 10. CDR3 loop: CSATLGLAGARDQETQYF. The DNA for the CDR3 is TGCAGTGCTACCCTGGGACTAGCGGGGGCCAGAGACCAAGAGACCCAGTACTTC.

This clonotype showed up just a few times. The V and J genes are TRBV7-2 and TRBJ2-1, with 14 bases fitting TRBD2. The germline V gene encodes CDR1 SGHTA and CDR2 FQGNSA. The length of the CDR3 is 15 residues. V was clipped by 5 bases and J by 10 bases; unmatched bases: 7. The CDR3 bases are TGTGCCAGCAGCAGGACTAGCGGGGGGTTTCGGGAGCAGTTCTTC. Protein sequence: CASSRTSGGFREQFF.

The rearrangement joins TRBV20-1 to TRBJ2-1; 10 nucleotides match TRBD2. CDR1 DFQATT and CDR2 SNEGSKA come from the germline V gene (reference sequence). This CDR3 is 14 amino acids long. The trim removed 5 bases at V and 7 bases at J, leaving 8 bases unmatched. CDR3 sequence reads: CSAPETSGSNEQFF. Here the CDR3 DNA reads TGCAGTGCTCCTGAGACTAGCGGGTCGAATGAGCAGTTCTTC.

This clonotype was counted between two and nine times. This rearrangement joins TRBV27 to TRBJ2-1, with 11 bases identical to TRBD2. J was trimmed by 7 bases and V by 4 bases; bases with no gene match: 3. CDR1 is MNHEY, CDR2 SMNVEV, per germline (reference sequence). This CDR3 contains 14 residues. The CDR3 bases are TGTGCCAGCAGTTCTAGCGGGGGGCTGAATGAGCAGTTCTTC. Its protein product is CASSSSGGLNEQFF.

This clonotype was seen repeatedly, ten times or more. The chain employs TRBV28 and TRBJ1-1, with TRBD1 matching over 9 bases. Per germline, CDR1 MDHEN and CDR2 SYDVKM. The CDR3 consists of 13 residues. V lost 4 bases and J lost 8; bases outside the gene matches: 5. CDR3 protein: CASSWGGQGEAFF. Written as DNA, the CDR3 is TGTGCCAGCAGTTGGGGGGGACAGGGCGAAGCTTTCTTT. Full variable domain (remainder filled in from reference TRBV28 and TRBJ1-1): DVKVTQSSRYLVKRTGEKVFLECVQDMDHENMFWYRQDPGLGLRLIYFSYDVKMKEKGDIPEGYSVSREKKERFSLILESASTNQTSMYLCASSWGGQGEAFFGQGTRLTVV.

This clonotype was counted at least ten times. The V and J genes are TRBV5-5 and TRBJ2-5, with 7 nucleotides matching TRBD2. This CDR3 has 13 residues. V shed 4 bases and J 5 bases; nucleotides not matched to a gene: 5. The germline CDR1 and CDR2 sequences are SGHKS and YYEKEE (reference sequence). The CDR3 region has the DNA TGTGCCAGCAGCGCGGGAGTCAGGGAGACCCAGTACTTC. Residues: CASSAGVRETQYF.

The chain recombines TRBV5-1 with TRBJ1-1; D is uncertain. The CDR3 sequence is 14 residues long. Germline-derived CDR1 and CDR2 are SGHRS and YFSETQ. V dropped 0 bases and J dropped 1 base, with 7 bases sitting between them. The CDR3 sequence: CASSLALRNTEAFF. In DNA form, the CDR3 reads TGCGCCAGCAGCTTGGCCTTGAGGAACACTGAAGCTTTCTTT.

This clonotype has more than one count but fewer than ten. V usage is TRBV6-2 or TRBV6-3 and J usage is TRBJ1-5; no clear D gene. The ends were cut back, 2 bases at V and 6 bases at J, with 2 bases in the middle. The CDR3 totals 11 residues. Germline assignment: CDR1 MNHEY and CDR2 SVGEGT. In DNA form, the CDR3 reads TGTGCCAGCAGTTACAGTCAGCCCCAGCATTTT. This translates into CASSYSQPQHF.